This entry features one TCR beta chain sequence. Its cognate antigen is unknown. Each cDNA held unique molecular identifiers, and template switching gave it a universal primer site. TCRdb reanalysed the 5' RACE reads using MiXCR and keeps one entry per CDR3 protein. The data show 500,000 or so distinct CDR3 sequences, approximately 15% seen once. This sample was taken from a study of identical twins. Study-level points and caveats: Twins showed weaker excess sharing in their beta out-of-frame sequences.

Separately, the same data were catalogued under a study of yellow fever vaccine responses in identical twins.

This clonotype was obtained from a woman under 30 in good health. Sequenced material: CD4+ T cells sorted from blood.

CDR3 residues: CASSQKGQGVAPLHF. CDR3 bases: TGTGCCAGCAGCCAAAAGGGACAGGGTGTTGCGCCCCTCCACTTT. The rearrangement joins TRBV3-1 to TRBJ1-6, with 9 nucleotides matching TRBD1. Germline values: CDR1 LGHDT, CDR2 YNNKEL (reference sequence). V lost 2 bases and J lost 13; bases outside the gene matches: 9. The CDR3 length is 15 residues.